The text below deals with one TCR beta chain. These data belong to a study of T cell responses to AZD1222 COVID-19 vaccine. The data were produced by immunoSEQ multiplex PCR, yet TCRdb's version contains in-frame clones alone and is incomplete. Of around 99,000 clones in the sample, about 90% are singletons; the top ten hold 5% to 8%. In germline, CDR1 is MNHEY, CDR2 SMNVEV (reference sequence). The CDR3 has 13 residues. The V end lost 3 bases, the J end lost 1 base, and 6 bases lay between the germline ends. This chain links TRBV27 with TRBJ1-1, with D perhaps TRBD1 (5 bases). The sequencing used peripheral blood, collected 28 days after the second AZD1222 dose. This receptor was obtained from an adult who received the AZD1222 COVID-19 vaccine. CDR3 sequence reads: CASSLRGNTEAFF. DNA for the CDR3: TGTGCCAGCAGTTTGAGGGGGAACACTGAAGCTTTCTTT.